Given below is one T cell receptor beta chain in context. CDR3 length equals 15 residues. Germline V gene lookup returns CDR1 SGDLS and CDR2 YYNGEE. V was clipped by 1 base and J by 5 bases; unmatched bases: 5. TCRdb's table, derived via immunoSEQ multiplex PCR, lists solely in-frame clones and lacks some. The repertoire holds under 250,000 clones, around 82% seen once, with about 2.9% in the top ten. This entry is derived from a study of blood T cell repertoires in COVID-19. The rearrangement links TRBV9 to TRBJ2-2; 7 bases map to TRBD1. This TCR was sampled from a woman aged 25 to 39 who had recovered from COVID-19. Sequenced: peripheral blood. For the CDR3, the DNA is TGTGCCAGCAGCGTAATTCCAGGGGGAACCGGGGAGCTGTTTTTT. This encodes CASSVIPGGTGELFF.